This TCR beta chain is from a study of T cells after yellow fever vaccination. The CDR3 contains 13 residues. V was shortened by 7 bases and J by 0 bases, with 10 bases between the two germline ends. CDR1 SNHLY and CDR2 FYNNEI come from the germline V gene. TCRdb processed the 5' RACE reads anew with MiXCR; each CDR3 protein has one entry. This table holds more than 300,000 distinct CDR3 sequences, about 10% found once. This sequence joins TRBV2 and TRBJ2-7; no clear D gene. Sequenced here: CD4+ T cells sorted from PBMCs, sampled 45 days after the yellow fever booster vaccination. This TCR was recovered from a man between 18 and 29 years old who received the YFV17D yellow fever vaccine. In DNA form, the CDR3 reads TGTGCCAGCAATCGCGACAACTCCTACGAGCAGTACTTC. This encodes CASNRDNSYEQYF.